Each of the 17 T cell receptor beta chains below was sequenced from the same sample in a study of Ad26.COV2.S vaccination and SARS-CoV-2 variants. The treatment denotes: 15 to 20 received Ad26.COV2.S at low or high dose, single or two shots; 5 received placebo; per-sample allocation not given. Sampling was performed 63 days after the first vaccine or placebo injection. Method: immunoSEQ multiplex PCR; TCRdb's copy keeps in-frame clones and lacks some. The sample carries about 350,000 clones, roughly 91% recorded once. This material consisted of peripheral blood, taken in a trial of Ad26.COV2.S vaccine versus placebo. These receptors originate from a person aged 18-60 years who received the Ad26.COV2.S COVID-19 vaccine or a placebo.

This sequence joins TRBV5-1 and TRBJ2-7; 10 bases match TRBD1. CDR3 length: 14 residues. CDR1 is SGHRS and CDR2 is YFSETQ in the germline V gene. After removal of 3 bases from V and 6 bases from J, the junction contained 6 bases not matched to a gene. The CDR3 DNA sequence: TGCGCCAGCAGCTCGCCGGGACAGGGGCGCGAGCAGTACTTC. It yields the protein CASSSPGQGREQYF.

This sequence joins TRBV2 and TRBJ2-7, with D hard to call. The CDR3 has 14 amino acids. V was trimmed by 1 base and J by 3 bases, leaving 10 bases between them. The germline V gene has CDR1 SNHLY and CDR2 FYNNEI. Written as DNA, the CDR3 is TGTGCCAGCAGTGAAGAATCGGGCATCTACGAGCAGTACTTC. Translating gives CASSEESGIYEQYF. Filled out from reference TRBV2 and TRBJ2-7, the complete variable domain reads EPEVTQTPSHQVTQMGQEVILRCVPISNHLYFYWYRQILGQKVEFLVSFYNNEISEKSEIFDDQFSVERPDGSNFTLKIRSTKLEDSAMYFCASSEESGIYEQYFGPGTRLTVT.

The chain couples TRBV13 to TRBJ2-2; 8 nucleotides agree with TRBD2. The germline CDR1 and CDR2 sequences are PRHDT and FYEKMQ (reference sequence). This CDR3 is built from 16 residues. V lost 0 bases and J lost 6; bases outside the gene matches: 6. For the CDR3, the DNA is TGTGCCAGCAGCTTAGGGGGACTAGGAGCCTCCGGGGAGCTGTTTTTT. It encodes CASSLGGLGASGELFF. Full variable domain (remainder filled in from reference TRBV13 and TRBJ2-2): AAGVIQSPRHLIKEKRETATLKCYPIPRHDTVYWYQQGPGQDPQFLISFYEKMQSDKGSIPDRFSAQQFSDYHSELNMSSLELGDSALYFCASSLGGLGASGELFFGEGSRLTVL.

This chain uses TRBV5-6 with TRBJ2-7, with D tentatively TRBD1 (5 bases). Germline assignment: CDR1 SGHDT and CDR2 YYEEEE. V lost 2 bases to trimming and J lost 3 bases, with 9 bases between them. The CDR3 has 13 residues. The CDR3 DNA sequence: TGTGCCAGCAGCTTAGGGGCGAACTACGAGCAGTACTTC. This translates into CASSLGANYEQYF.

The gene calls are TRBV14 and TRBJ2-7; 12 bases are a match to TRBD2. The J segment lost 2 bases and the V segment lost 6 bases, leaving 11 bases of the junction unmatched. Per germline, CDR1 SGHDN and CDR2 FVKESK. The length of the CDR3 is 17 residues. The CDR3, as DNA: TGTGCCAGCAGTTCGGGACTAGCGGGCCAACCTCCCTACGAGCAGTACTTC. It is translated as CASSSGLAGQPPYEQYF.

The CDR3 DNA reads TGTGCCAGCTCACCACAATCTGGGGTACAAGAGACCCAGTACTTC. It encodes CASSPQSGVQETQYF. This chain connects TRBV18 to TRBJ2-5; D gene ambiguous. The V gene lost 1 base and the J gene lost 2 bases, with 11 bases spanning the gap. Germline assignment: CDR1 KGHSH and CDR2 LQKENI. CDR3 length equals 15 residues.

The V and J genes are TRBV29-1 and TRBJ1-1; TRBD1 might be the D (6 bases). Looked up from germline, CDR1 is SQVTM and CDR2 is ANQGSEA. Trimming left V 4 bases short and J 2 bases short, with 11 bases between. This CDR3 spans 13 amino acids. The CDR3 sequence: CSVVRTANTEAFF. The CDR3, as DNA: TGCAGCGTTGTGCGGACAGCAAACACTGAAGCTTTCTTT.

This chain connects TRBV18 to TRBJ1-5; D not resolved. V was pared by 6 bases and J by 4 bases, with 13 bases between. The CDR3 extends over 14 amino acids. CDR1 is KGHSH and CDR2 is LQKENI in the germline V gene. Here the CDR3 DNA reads TGTGCCAGCTCCACTGGACGTGAGAATCAGCCCCAGCATTTT. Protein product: CASSTGRENQPQHF.

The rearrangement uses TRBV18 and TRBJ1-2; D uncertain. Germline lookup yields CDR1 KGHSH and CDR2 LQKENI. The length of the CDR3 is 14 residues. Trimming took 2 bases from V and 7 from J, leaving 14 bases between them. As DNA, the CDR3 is TGTGCCAGCTCACCAGAGCGGGGTTCACCTGGCTACACCTTC. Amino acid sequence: CASSPERGSPGYTF.

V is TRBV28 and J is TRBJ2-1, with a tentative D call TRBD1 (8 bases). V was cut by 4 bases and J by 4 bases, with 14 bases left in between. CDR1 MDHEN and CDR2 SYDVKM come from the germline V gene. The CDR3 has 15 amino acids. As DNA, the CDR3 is TGTGCCAGCAGTTCAAGCGGGACAGGATACAATGAGCAGTTCTTC. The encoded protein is CASSSSGTGYNEQFF.

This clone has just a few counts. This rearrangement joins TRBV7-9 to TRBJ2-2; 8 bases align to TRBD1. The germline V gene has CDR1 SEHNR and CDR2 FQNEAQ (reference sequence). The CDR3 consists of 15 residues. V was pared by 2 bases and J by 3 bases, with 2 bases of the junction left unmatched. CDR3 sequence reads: CASSLNRGDTGELFF. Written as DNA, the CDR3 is TGTGCCAGCAGCTTAAACAGGGGGGACACCGGGGAGCTGTTTTTT.

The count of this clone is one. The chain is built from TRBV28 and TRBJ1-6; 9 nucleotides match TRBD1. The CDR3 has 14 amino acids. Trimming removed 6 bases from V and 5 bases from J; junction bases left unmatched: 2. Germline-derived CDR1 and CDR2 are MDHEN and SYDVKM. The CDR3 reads CASSRDRDNSPLHF. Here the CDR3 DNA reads TGTGCCAGCAGCCGGGACAGGGATAATTCACCCCTCCACTTT.

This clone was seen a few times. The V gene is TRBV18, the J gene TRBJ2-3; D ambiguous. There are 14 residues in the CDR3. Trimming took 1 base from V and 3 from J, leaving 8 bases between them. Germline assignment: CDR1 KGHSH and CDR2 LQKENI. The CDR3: CASSPRARTDTQYF. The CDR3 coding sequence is TGTGCCAGCTCACCACGGGCACGAACAGATACGCAGTATTTT.

CDR3: CASSLAGKGNEQFF. CDR3 bases: TGTGCCAGCAGCTTAGCGGGAAAGGGCAATGAGCAGTTCTTC. This chain links TRBV7-2 with TRBJ2-1; D unclear. The CDR3 sequence is 14 residues long. The germline V gene has CDR1 SGHTA and CDR2 FQGNSA. The V gene lost 0 bases and the J gene lost 6 bases, with 9 bases spanning the gap.

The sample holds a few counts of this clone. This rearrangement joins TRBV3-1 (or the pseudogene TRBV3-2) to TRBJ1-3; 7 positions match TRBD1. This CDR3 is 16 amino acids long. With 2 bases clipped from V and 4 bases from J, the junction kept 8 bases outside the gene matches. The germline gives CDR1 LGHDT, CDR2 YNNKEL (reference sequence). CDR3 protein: CASSQPYDRAGNTIYF. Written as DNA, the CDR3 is TGTGCCAGCAGCCAACCCTATGACAGGGCCGGAAACACCATATATTTT.

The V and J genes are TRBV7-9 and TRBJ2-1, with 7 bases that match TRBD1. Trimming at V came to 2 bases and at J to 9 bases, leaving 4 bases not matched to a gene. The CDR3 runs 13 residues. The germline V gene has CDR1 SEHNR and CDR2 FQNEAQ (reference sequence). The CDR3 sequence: CASSLTGDTEQFF. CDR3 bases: TGTGCCAGCAGCTTAACAGGGGATACTGAGCAGTTCTTC.

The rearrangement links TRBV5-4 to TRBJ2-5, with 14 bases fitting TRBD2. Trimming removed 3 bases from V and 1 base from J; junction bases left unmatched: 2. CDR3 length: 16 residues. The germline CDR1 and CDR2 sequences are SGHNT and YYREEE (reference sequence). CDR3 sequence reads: CASSSGLAGVQETQYF. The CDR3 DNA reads TGTGCCAGCAGCTCGGGACTAGCGGGAGTCCAAGAGACCCAGTACTTC. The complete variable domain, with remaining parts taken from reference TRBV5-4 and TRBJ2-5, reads ETGVTQSPTHLIKTRGQQVTLRCSSQSGHNTVSWYQQALGQGPQFIFQYYREEENGRGNFPPRFSGLQFPNYSSELNVNALELDDSALYLCASSSGLAGVQETQYFGPGTRLLVL.